This passage covers 9 T cell receptor beta chains from one sample sequenced in a study of shared clonotypes between healthy human individuals. Using immunoSEQ multiplex PCR, the repertoire was profiled, and TCRdb retains in-frame clones only, with some absent. The table records some 1,100,000 clones, approximately 80% of them present only once. The specimen sequenced was memory CD4+ T cells from PBMCs. The subset: CD45RA-negative fraction. The receptors shown here come from a man younger than 35 in good health. Some clones in this sample may be carry-over from other donors' samples.

This rearrangement joins TRBV4-2 to TRBJ2-7; 9 bases fit TRBD1. The CDR3 has 13 amino acids. V shed 6 bases, J shed 5 bases, and the junction held 5 bases outside the gene matches. Germline V gene sequence: CDR1 LGHNA, CDR2 YNFKEQ. Here the CDR3 reads CASRRDRDDEQYF. The CDR3 DNA follows: TGTGCCAGCAGACGGGACAGGGACGACGAGCAGTACTTC.

In the case of this clone: Since a far larger clone is one base different, this is likely a read error. The sample contains more than one DNA sequence encoding this CDR3. CDR3 nucleotide sequence: TGTGCCACACTAGCGGAACTGAACACCGGAGAGCTGTTTTTT. Its protein is CATLAELNTGELFF. This chain joins TRBV10-3 and TRBJ2-2; 8 nucleotides match TRBD2. CDR1 is ENHRY, CDR2 SYGVKD, per germline. CDR3 length equals 14 residues.

In its sample, this clone was seen once. The V and J genes are TRBV7-9 and TRBJ2-3; a possible D gene is TRBD1 (6 bases). Per the germline V gene, CDR1 is SEHNR and CDR2 is FQNEAQ (reference sequence). This CDR3 region has 19 residues. The V end lost 5 bases, the J end lost 6 bases, and 30 bases lay between the germline ends. DNA for the CDR3: TGTGCCAGCAGCGCGATATTCAACAGGGACGTGGCTACTTCGGATACGCAGTATTTT. It is translated as CASSAIFNRDVATSDTQYF. Based on the CDR3 plus reference TRBV7-9 and TRBJ2-3, the full variable domain is DTGVSQNPRHKITKRGQNVTFRCDPISEHNRLYWYRQTLGQGPEFLTYFQNEAQLEKSRLLSDRFSAERPKGSFSTLEIQRTEQGDSAMYLCASSAIFNRDVATSDTQYFGPGTRLTVL.

The chain joins TRBV29-1 to TRBJ2-6; the D is unclear. V was pared by 8 bases and J by 2 bases, with 7 bases between. In germline, CDR1 is SQVTM, CDR2 ANQGSEA. CDR3 length: 12 amino acids. In DNA, the CDR3 is TGCAGCTATCGAACTGGGGCCAACGTCCTGACTTTC. Its translation: CSYRTGANVLTF. The variable domain in full, with the rest retrieved from reference TRBV29-1 and TRBJ2-6, is SAVISQKPSRDICQRGTSLTIQCQVDSQVTMMFWYRQQPGQSLTLIATANQGSEATYESGFVIDKFPISRPNLTFSTLTVSNMSPEDSSIYLCSYRTGANVLTFGAGSRLTVL.

The rearrangement joins TRBV7-9 to TRBJ2-1, with no clear D. The CDR3 totals 14 residues. V lost 5 bases and J 7 bases, leaving 15 bases between the germline ends. The germline V gene has CDR1 SEHNR and CDR2 FQNEAQ (reference sequence). CDR3 bases: TGTGCCAGCAGCCGGTCGACGGAACAAAATGAGCAGTTCTTC. The encoded protein is CASSRSTEQNEQFF.

J is TRBJ1-2 and V is TRBV15; D unresolved. V lost 1 base to trimming and J lost 8 bases, with 14 bases between them. Germline V CDR1 and CDR2: LNHNV, YYDKDF (reference sequence). This CDR3 is 14 amino acids long. CDR3 DNA sequence: TGTGCCACCAGCAGAGCTGGCAGGCTGATGGGCTACACCTTC. Translated: CATSRAGRLMGYTF.

This clone has only one observation. The CDR3 DNA is TGTGCCAGCAGCTGGGGAGCGGGCTCAGATACGCAGTATTTT. Its translation is CASSWGAGSDTQYF. The gene calls are TRBV7-9 and TRBJ2-3; D is possibly TRBD2 (6 bases). CDR1 is SEHNR and CDR2 is FQNEAQ in the germline V gene (reference sequence). The V end lost 4 bases, the J end lost 4 bases, and 12 bases lay between the germline ends. CDR3 length equals 14 residues.

In DNA form, the CDR3 reads TGTGCCAGCAGACTATCCCTACAGGGCGCGGGAGAGCAGTACTTC. This encodes CASRLSLQGAGEQYF. The V gene is TRBV6-6, the J gene TRBJ2-7, with D possibly being TRBD1 or TRBD2 (6 bases each). Germline CDR1 is MNHNY and CDR2 is SVGAGI (reference sequence). The germline V and J ends were trimmed by 6 bases and 7 bases, with 22 bases remaining between them. There are 15 residues in the CDR3.

The chain joins TRBV19 to TRBJ1-5; no clear D. Germline V gene data show CDR1 as LNHDA and CDR2 as SQIVND (reference sequence). The ends were cut back, 5 bases at V and 4 bases at J, with 6 bases in the middle. The CDR3 sequence is 12 residues long. The CDR3 DNA reads as TGTGCCAGTAGTCCTTTTAATCAGCCCCAGCATTTT. The encoded protein is CASSPFNQPQHF.